The TCR beta chain under discussion was sequenced for a study of T-cell reconstitution after alpha-beta-depleted transplantation in children (dated by TCRdb to about 2016). With regard to the full study: Using TCR repertoire profiling, the study quantitatively followed how T-cell immune reconstitution unfolded in children after TCRalphabeta/CD19-depleted allogeneic hematopoietic cell transplantation.

The treatment or condition label here, explained by the study, means: allogeneic hematopoietic cell transplantation with graft depleted of TCRalphabeta T cells and CD19 B cells. The children who served as transplant recipients had been given grafts of TCRalphabeta/CD19-depleted allogeneic hematopoietic cells. Regarding this clonotype: The antigen it binds to is not known. No base qualities exist here, and no much larger clone lies one base off it.

Study-wide conclusions, independent of this receptor: The apparently early alphabetaT-cell count recovery about two months after transplant was reportedly dependent on only several hundred rapidly expanded clones derived from non-depleted graft cells. In some patients, high TCRbeta diversity at day 60 was attributed to recipient T cells and intrathymic progenitors that had survived conditioning. The frequencies of hyperexpanded clones fell over the following months, and after one year, T-cell counts and TCRbeta diversity were mostly attributed to newly produced T cells.

The receptor library was made with PCR. This sample was sequenced with an Illumina HiSeq 2500. TCR library preparation used molecular barcoding, with unique molecular identifiers applied to normalize quantification of the TCRbeta repertoire. The public reads were run again by TCRdb, first through fastp at Q25 and then through MiXCR, and only productive beta chains were kept. Each entry merges the rows of one CDR3 protein and shows their most common DNA and genes. The sample records about 870,000 distinct CDR3 sequences, approximately 15% of which are singletons. In total, the top ten clones hold approximately 5% of the sample. Measured from the cysteine to the phenylalanine, the CDR3 is 20 residues long. Only the CDR3 region is kept as DNA, spanning 60 bases read in frame from base 1. CDR1 is given as SGDLS and CDR2 as YYNGEE, both from the germline V gene. The trim is 4 bases for V and 1 base for J, with a gap of 27 bases between the germline ends.

The sequences come from PBMCs, mostly from graft donor cells, collected 360 days after TCRalphabeta/CD19-depleted stem cell transplant. The clonotype was recovered from a male patient under 18 who had a stem cell transplant for acute lymphoblastic leukemia, so the T cells may come from the graft donor. The chain is encoded by TRBV9 joined to TRBJ1-5; the D gene is not confidently resolved. The DNA reads as follows: TGTGCCAGCAGCCGCGTAGGTATCGTGGTACGACTGAGGAGCAATCAGCCCCAGCATTTT. It encodes CASSRVGIVVRLRSNQPQHF. The full variable domain, with segments outside the CDR3 supplied by the reference TRBV9 and TRBJ1-5 proteins, appears as DSGVTQTPKHLITATGQRVTLRCSPRSGDLSVYWYQQSLDQGLQFLIQYYNGEERAKGNILERFSAQQFPDLHSELNLSSLELGDSALYFCASSRVGIVVRLRSNQPQHFGDGTRLSIL.